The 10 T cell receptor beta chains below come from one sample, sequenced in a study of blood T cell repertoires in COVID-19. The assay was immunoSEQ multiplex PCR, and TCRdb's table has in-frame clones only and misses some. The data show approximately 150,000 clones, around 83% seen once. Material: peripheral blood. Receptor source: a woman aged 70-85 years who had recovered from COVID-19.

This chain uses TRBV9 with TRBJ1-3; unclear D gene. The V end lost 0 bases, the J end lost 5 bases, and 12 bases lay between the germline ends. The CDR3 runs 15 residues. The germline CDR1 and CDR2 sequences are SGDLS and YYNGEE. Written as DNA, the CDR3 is TGTGCCAGCAGCGTAGAAGCGACTACAAGAAACACCATATATTTT. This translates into CASSVEATTRNTIYF.

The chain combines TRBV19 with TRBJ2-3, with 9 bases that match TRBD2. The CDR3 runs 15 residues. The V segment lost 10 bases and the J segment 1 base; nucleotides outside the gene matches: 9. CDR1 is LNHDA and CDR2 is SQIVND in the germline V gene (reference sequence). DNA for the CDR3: TGTGCCACCAGTAGCGGGGGCGGGGGCACAGATACGCAGTATTTT. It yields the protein CATSSGGGGTDTQYF.

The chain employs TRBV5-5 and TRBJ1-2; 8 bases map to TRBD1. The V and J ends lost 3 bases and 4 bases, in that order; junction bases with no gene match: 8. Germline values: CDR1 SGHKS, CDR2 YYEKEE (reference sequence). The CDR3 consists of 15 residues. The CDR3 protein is CASSSRTGPPYGYTF. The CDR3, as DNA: TGTGCCAGCAGCTCTCGGACAGGGCCCCCCTATGGCTACACCTTC.

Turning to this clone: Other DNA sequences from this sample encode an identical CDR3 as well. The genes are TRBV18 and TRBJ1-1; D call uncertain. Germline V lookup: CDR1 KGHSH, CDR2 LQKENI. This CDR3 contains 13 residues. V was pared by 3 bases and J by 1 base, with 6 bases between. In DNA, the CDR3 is TGTGCCAGCTCACCTTCGGGGAACACTGAAGCTTTCTTT. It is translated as CASSPSGNTEAFF.

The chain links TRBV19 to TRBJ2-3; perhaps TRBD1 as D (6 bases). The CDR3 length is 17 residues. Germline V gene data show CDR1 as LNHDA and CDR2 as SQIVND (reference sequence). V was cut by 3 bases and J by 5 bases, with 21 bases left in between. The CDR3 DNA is TGTGCCAGTAGTATTCCACAGGGTGGGTTCTTCCGAGATACGCAGTATTTT. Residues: CASSIPQGGFFRDTQYF.

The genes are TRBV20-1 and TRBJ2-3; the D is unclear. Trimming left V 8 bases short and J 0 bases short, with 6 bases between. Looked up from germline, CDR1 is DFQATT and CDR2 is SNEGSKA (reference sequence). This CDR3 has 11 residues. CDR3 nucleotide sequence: TGCAGTAAAACTAGCACAGATACGCAGTATTTT. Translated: CSKTSTDTQYF.

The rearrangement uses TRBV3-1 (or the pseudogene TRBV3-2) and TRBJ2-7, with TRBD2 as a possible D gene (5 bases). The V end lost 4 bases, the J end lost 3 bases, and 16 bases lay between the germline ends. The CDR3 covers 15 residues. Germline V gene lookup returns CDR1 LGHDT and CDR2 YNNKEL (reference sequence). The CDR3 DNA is TGTGCCAGCAGCCCTCCCCCTAGCAGCCTCTACGAGCAGTACTTC. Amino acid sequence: CASSPPPSSLYEQYF.

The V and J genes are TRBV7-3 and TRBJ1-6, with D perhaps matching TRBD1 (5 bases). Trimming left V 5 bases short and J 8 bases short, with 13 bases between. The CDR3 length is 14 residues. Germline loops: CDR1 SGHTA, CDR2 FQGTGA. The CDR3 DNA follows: TGTGCCAGCAGCCACAAAGGGGTGGATTCACCCCTCCACTTT. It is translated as CASSHKGVDSPLHF.

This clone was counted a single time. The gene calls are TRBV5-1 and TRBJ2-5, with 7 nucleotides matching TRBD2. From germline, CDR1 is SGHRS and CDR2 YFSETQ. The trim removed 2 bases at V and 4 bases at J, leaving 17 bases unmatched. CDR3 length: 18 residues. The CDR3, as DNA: TGCGCCAGCAGCTTCCCTTCCGGGGGGAGCGGGCCCGCAGAGACCCAGTACTTC. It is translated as CASSFPSGGSGPAETQYF.

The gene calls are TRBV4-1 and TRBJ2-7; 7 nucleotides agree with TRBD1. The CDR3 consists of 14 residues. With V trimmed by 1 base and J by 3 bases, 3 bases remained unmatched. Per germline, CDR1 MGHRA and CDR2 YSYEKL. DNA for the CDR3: TGCGCCAGCAGCCAAGGGGACAGTTACTACGAGCAGTACTTC. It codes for CASSQGDSYYEQYF.